This T cell receptor beta chain was sequenced for a study of regulatory T cells in long-lasting Graves disease. For the study at large: New Graves' disease cases had less than 3 months of antithyroid drugs. Study-level points and caveats: Newly diagnosed Graves' patients had higher TCR diversity than persistent ones.

This clonotype was counted many times. The antigen is undetermined. As for time point: newly diagnosed GD, antithyroid drugs for less than 3 months. PBMC-extracted RNA yielded the TCR library. Those enrolled as patients came out of an endocrinology department in Xi'an, China. According to the study, TCR beta libraries were built with iRepertoire HTBI primers and CDR3-region Arm-PCR. One entry per CDR3 protein, called by TCRdb with MiXCR from the multiplex PCR reads. This sample has about 360,000 distinct CDR3 sequences, with about 17% found just once. V lost 7 bases and J lost 6, with 19 bases in between. The germline CDR1 and CDR2 sequences are DFQATT and SNEGSKA (reference sequence). CDR3 length equals 13 residues. A further study also used this sample, focusing on T cells in Graves' hyperthyroidism and ophthalmopathy. Turning to that study: The model identified upcoming ophthalmopathy a median approximately 6.4 months ahead of onset.

The chain joins TRBV20-1 to TRBJ2-7; tentative D call: TRBD2 (6 bases). This sample comprised peripheral blood mononuclear cells (PBMCs), obtained at new diagnosis, from a patient treated with antithyroid drugs. The sequence was collected from a woman aged 18-29 years with Graves disease. DNA for the CDR3: TGCAGTGTTAGCGCGTCGGGGACTGGCGAGCAGTACTTC. Translation: CSVSASGTGEQYF.